The 29 T cell receptor beta chains below all came from one sample that was sequenced in a study of shared clonotypes between healthy human individuals. The data were produced by immunoSEQ multiplex PCR, yet TCRdb's version contains in-frame clones alone and is incomplete. The table shows 950,000 to 1,300,000 clones, with approximately 68% occurring only once. Input material: memory CD4+ T cells sorted from blood. The subset was: CD45RA-negative fraction. The receptors come from a man between 18 and 35 years old in good health.

This clone came up a few times. The chain has TRBV19 and TRBJ1-1, with TRBD1 as a possible D gene (6 bases). This CDR3 spans 15 amino acids. The V gene's germline CDR1 is LNHDA and CDR2 SQIVND (reference sequence). Trimming removed 6 bases at V and 5 bases at J, with 19 bases between. CDR3 nucleotides: TGTGCCAGTAGCCCACAGGGAGGATCGGGAACTGAAGCTTTCTTT. Translating gives CASSPQGGSGTEAFF.

The genes are TRBV7-8 and TRBJ2-5; D is undetermined. The V gene lost 5 bases and the J gene lost 1 base, with 2 bases spanning the gap. The CDR3 extends over 11 amino acids. Per germline, CDR1 SGHVS and CDR2 FQNEAQ. CDR3 sequence: CASSGQETQYF. DNA for the CDR3: TGTGCCAGCAGCGGCCAAGAGACCCAGTACTTC.

This clone was counted between two and nine times. The chain recombines TRBV7-9 with TRBJ2-7; D is unresolved. This CDR3 is built from 13 residues. Trimming left V 4 bases short and J 3 bases short, with 10 bases between. Germline CDR1 is SEHNR and CDR2 is FQNEAQ (reference sequence). CDR3 sequence (DNA): TGTGCCAGCAGCTCTTCCACCTACTACGAGCAGTACTTC. Translating gives CASSSSTYYEQYF. The whole variable domain, filled in from reference TRBV7-9 and TRBJ2-7, reads DTGVSQNPRHKITKRGQNVTFRCDPISEHNRLYWYRQTLGQGPEFLTYFQNEAQLEKSRLLSDRFSAERPKGSFSTLEIQRTEQGDSAMYLCASSSSTYYEQYFGPGTRLTVT.

The genes are TRBV4-3 and TRBJ1-1, with D unresolved. CDR3 size: 14 residues. Looked up from germline, CDR1 is LGHNA and CDR2 is YSLEER. Trimming took 0 bases from V and 2 from J, leaving 7 bases between them. The CDR3 region is CASSQEGSNTEAFF. CDR3 coding DNA: TGCGCCAGCAGCCAAGAGGGGAGCAACACTGAAGCTTTCTTT.

The rearrangement uses TRBV28 and TRBJ1-4; no reliable D call. The CDR3 extends over 12 amino acids. V lost 6 bases and J 6 bases, leaving 8 bases between the germline ends. CDR1 and CDR2 (germline): MDHEN, SYDVKM. The CDR3 region is CASSRSDEKLFF. DNA for the CDR3: TGTGCCAGCAGCCGAAGCGATGAAAAACTGTTTTTT.

The genes are TRBV7-9 and TRBJ1-2; TRBD1 matches at 7 bases. Germline V gene lookup returns CDR1 SEHNR and CDR2 FQNEAQ (reference sequence). This CDR3 is built from 14 residues. The junction had 17 bases not matched to a gene; V was cut back by 5 bases and J by 14 bases. The CDR3 DNA reads TGTGCCAGCAGCCCGGGGACAGCGGGTTCAACCTTTACCTTC. This gives the protein CASSPGTAGSTFTF.

With regard to this clone: Other DNA sequences from this sample encode an identical CDR3 as well. The genes are TRBV18 and TRBJ1-2; D possibly corresponds to TRBD1 (5 bases). Germline values: CDR1 KGHSH, CDR2 LQKENI. V dropped 3 bases and J dropped 2 bases, with 7 bases sitting between them. This CDR3 has 13 residues. This CDR3 reads CASSPGQNYGYTF. The DNA for the CDR3 is TGTGCCAGCTCACCGGGGCAGAACTATGGCTACACCTTC.

This chain joins TRBV2 and TRBJ2-5; D may be TRBD1 (5 bases). V lost 5 bases to trimming and J lost 1 base, with 11 bases between them. CDR3 length equals 14 residues. Germline assignment: CDR1 SNHLY and CDR2 FYNNEI. Here the CDR3 reads CASSSQGSQETQYF. The CDR3 DNA reads TGTGCCAGCAGTTCCCAGGGAAGCCAAGAGACCCAGTACTTC.

V is TRBV5-1 and J is TRBJ2-1; D gene uncertain. The V gene lost 6 bases and the J gene lost 0 bases, with 13 bases spanning the gap. This CDR3 spans 15 amino acids. The germline V gene encodes CDR1 SGHRS and CDR2 YFSETQ. CDR3 sequence (DNA): TGCGCCAGCACCCCCGACGCGAGCTCCTACAATGAGCAGTTCTTC. This encodes CASTPDASSYNEQFF. The full variable domain, in which reference TRBV5-1 and TRBJ2-1 provide the parts outside the CDR3, is KAGVTQTPRYLIKTRGQQVTLSCSPISGHRSVSWYQQTPGQGLQFLFEYFSETQRNKGNFPGRFSGRQFSNSRSEMNVSTLELGDSALYLCASTPDASSYNEQFFGPGTRLTVL.

This clone was seen more than once but under ten times. J is TRBJ1-5 and V is TRBV10-3; a weak D match, TRBD1 (6 bases). The CDR3 is 13 residues long. Germline CDR1 reads ENHRY; CDR2 reads SYGVKD. V lost 4 bases and J lost 7, with 11 bases in between. The CDR3 is CAISAGAEQPQHF. The DNA of the CDR3 is TGTGCCATCAGTGCAGGGGCGGAACAGCCCCAGCATTTT.

This clone was recorded once. This chain connects TRBV5-5 to TRBJ2-7; D is unresolved. The CDR3 is 14 amino acids. The germline CDR1 and CDR2 sequences are SGHKS and YYEKEE (reference sequence). Trimming left V 0 bases short and J 6 bases short, with 13 bases between. The CDR3 region is CASSLGATQGEQYF. CDR3 nucleotides: TGTGCCAGCAGCTTGGGGGCGACGCAAGGCGAGCAGTACTTC. Full variable domain (outside the CDR3, taken from reference TRBV5-5 and TRBJ2-7): DAGVTQSPTHLIKTRGQQVTLRCSPISGHKSVSWYQQVLGQGPQFIFQYYEKEERGRGNFPDRFSARQFPNYSSELNVNALLLGDSALYLCASSLGATQGEQYFGPGTRLTVT.

The gene calls are TRBV11-2 and TRBJ2-1, with 8 positions matching TRBD2. The length of the CDR3 is 15 residues. With 3 bases clipped from V and 5 bases from J, the junction kept 6 bases outside the gene matches. Germline V gives CDR1 SGHAT, CDR2 FQNNGV. The CDR3 loop reads CASSFSGGVNNEQFF. DNA for the CDR3: TGTGCCAGCAGCTTCTCGGGGGGGGTCAACAATGAGCAGTTCTTC.

The chain carries TRBV29-1 and TRBJ1-1, with D tentatively TRBD1 (6 bases). The CDR3 runs 13 residues. Germline V gene sequence: CDR1 SQVTM, CDR2 ANQGSEA. Trimming pared 5 bases from V and 6 bases from J, leaving 16 bases between. This CDR3 reads CSVSSGAQAEAFF. The DNA of the CDR3 is TGCAGCGTTTCGTCGGGGGCGCAGGCTGAAGCTTTCTTT.

This chain links TRBV2 with TRBJ2-7, with TRBD1 as a possible D gene (6 bases). The germline V gene encodes CDR1 SNHLY and CDR2 FYNNEI. V was cut by 6 bases and J by 2 bases, with 14 bases left in between. This CDR3 has 14 amino acids. The CDR3 loop is CASSSEQGPYEQYF. The DNA of the CDR3 is TGTGCCAGCAGCTCCGAACAGGGACCCTACGAGCAGTACTTC.

The gene calls are TRBV29-1 and TRBJ1-2; D might be TRBD1 (6 bases). This CDR3 contains 14 residues. CDR1 and CDR2 from the germline V gene are SQVTM and ANQGSEA. V was trimmed by 5 bases and J by 7 bases, leaving 20 bases between them. CDR3 bases: TGCAGCGTTTACCCTCGAACAGGGTCTTCTGGCTACACCTTC. Protein product: CSVYPRTGSSGYTF.

J is TRBJ2-2 and V is TRBV21-1. TRBV21-1 is reported as a pseudogene. The CDR3 spans 15 residues. This CDR3 is CASSRLRGTHGELFF. CDR3 DNA sequence: TGTGCCAGCAGCAGGTTGAGAGGGACCCACGGGGAGCTGTTTTTT.

V gene TRBV5-6 combines with J gene TRBJ2-5; 7 bases fit TRBD1. Germline trimming cut 5 bases from V and 1 base from J; bases unmatched to any gene: 8. Germline V CDR1 and CDR2: SGHDT, YYEEEE. CDR3 length: 15 residues. The CDR3 spells CASSHTGTAQETQYF. CDR3 sequence (DNA): TGTGCCAGCAGTCACACCGGGACAGCCCAAGAGACCCAGTACTTC.

In regard to this clone: The sample contains more than one DNA sequence encoding this CDR3. The J gene is TRBJ2-7, the V gene TRBV6-5; TRBD2 matches 8 bases. The CDR3 runs 14 residues. Germline CDR1 is MNHEY and CDR2 is SVGAGI. J lost 0 bases, V lost 6 bases, and 4 bases had no gene match. The CDR3 DNA follows: TGTGCCAGCAGCCCCGGGGGGGTCTCCTACGAGCAGTACTTC. Protein: CASSPGGVSYEQYF.

The chain recombines TRBV11-2 with TRBJ1-1; 8 nucleotides line up with TRBD1. The CDR3 length is 13 residues. J was trimmed by 7 bases and V by 5 bases; bases with no gene match: 6. Germline V gene lookup returns CDR1 SGHAT and CDR2 FQNNGV. The CDR3 sequence is CASSLVGQGEAFF. The CDR3 nucleotides read TGTGCCAGCAGCCTAGTCGGACAGGGTGAAGCTTTCTTT. The full variable domain, completed using reference TRBV11-2 and TRBJ1-1, is EAGVAQSPRYKIIEKRQSVAFWCNPISGHATLYWYQQILGQGPKLLIQFQNNGVVDDSQLPKDRFSAERLKGVDSTLKIQPAKLEDSAVYLCASSLVGQGEAFFGQGTRLTVV.

The chain couples TRBV20-1 to TRBJ2-3, with D unclear. The CDR3 contains 11 residues. CDR1 and CDR2 (germline): DFQATT, SNEGSKA (reference sequence). V gave up 7 bases and J gave up 2 bases, with 7 bases separating them. The CDR3 sequence: CSVSNTDTQYF. The CDR3 DNA follows: TGCAGTGTTTCGAACACAGATACGCAGTATTTT.

The chain joins TRBV11-2 to TRBJ1-4, with D maybe TRBD1 (6 bases). Deletions cut 5 bases from V and 8 bases from J, with 21 bases between. From germline, CDR1 is SGHAT and CDR2 FQNNGV. This CDR3 contains 16 residues. The DNA of the CDR3 is TGTGCCAGCAGCACAGGGTCAGGGAGAGGAGGAGAAAAACTGTTTTTT. The encoded protein is CASSTGSGRGGEKLFF.

The chain combines TRBV28 with TRBJ2-7, with D hard to call. Germline lookup yields CDR1 MDHEN and CDR2 SYDVKM. The CDR3 covers 11 residues. V was trimmed by 3 bases and J by 7 bases, leaving 7 bases between them. The CDR3 protein is CASSFNEEQYF. CDR3 in DNA: TGTGCCAGCAGTTTCAACGAGGAGCAGTACTTC.

The J gene is TRBJ2-5, the V gene TRBV29-1; possible D gene TRBD1, 6 bases. The CDR3 loop spans 13 amino acids. CDR1 and CDR2 (germline): SQVTM, ANQGSEA. The V gene lost 3 bases and the J gene lost 5 bases, with 13 bases spanning the gap. This CDR3 reads CSVDYIQGETQYF. CDR3 DNA sequence: TGCAGCGTTGATTATATACAGGGTGAGACCCAGTACTTC.

This rearrangement joins TRBV5-4 to TRBJ1-1; weak D call: TRBD1 (5 bases). This CDR3 comprises 15 residues. The germline CDR1 and CDR2 sequences are SGHNT and YYREEE (reference sequence). The V end lost 2 bases, the J end lost 1 base, and 12 bases lay between the germline ends. The CDR3 sequence: CASSFPGGSNTEAFF. The DNA for the CDR3 is TGTGCCAGCAGCTTTCCGGGGGGGTCGAACACTGAAGCTTTCTTT. The full variable domain, completed using reference TRBV5-4 and TRBJ1-1, is ETGVTQSPTHLIKTRGQQVTLRCSSQSGHNTVSWYQQALGQGPQFIFQYYREEENGRGNFPPRFSGLQFPNYSSELNVNALELDDSALYLCASSFPGGSNTEAFFGQGTRLTVV.

The rearrangement joins TRBV6-6 to TRBJ2-5, with 11 bases fitting TRBD1. The CDR3 has 13 amino acids. Germline CDR1 reads MNHNY; CDR2 reads SVGAGI (reference sequence). V was pared by 11 bases and J by 1 base, with 3 bases of the junction left unmatched. The CDR3 DNA follows: TGTGCCGCCGGACAGGGGGCCCAAGAGACCCAGTACTTC. The encoded protein is CAAGQGAQETQYF.

This sequence joins TRBV10-3 and TRBJ2-1, with 8 bases matching TRBD2. The CDR3 is 15 residues long. Germline trimming cut 6 bases from V and 8 bases from J; bases unmatched to any gene: 12. Germline values: CDR1 ENHRY, CDR2 SYGVKD. The CDR3 spells CAISGGLVSGDEQFF. For the CDR3, the DNA is TGTGCCATCAGCGGGGGACTAGTCTCTGGCGATGAGCAGTTCTTC.

The V gene is TRBV19, the J gene TRBJ1-1, with 7 bases that match TRBD1. The length of the CDR3 is 14 residues. J was trimmed by 0 bases and V by 6 bases; bases with no gene match: 4. Germline V gene sequence: CDR1 LNHDA, CDR2 SQIVND (reference sequence). CDR3 bases: TGTGCCAGTAGGACAGGGTACATGAACACTGAAGCTTTCTTT. It is translated as CASRTGYMNTEAFF.

The rearrangement links TRBV5-4 to TRBJ2-6; tentatively, D is TRBD1 (7 bases). The V end was cut by 6 bases, the J end by 1 base, with 14 bases between. Germline V lookup: CDR1 SGHNT, CDR2 YYREEE (reference sequence). The CDR3 is 16 residues long. CDR3 sequence reads: CASTAGQLSGANVLTF. CDR3 DNA: TGTGCCAGCACGGCGGGACAGTTATCTGGGGCCAACGTCCTGACTTTC. Drawing the rest from reference TRBV5-4 and TRBJ2-6, the complete variable domain is ETGVTQSPTHLIKTRGQQVTLRCSSQSGHNTVSWYQQALGQGPQFIFQYYREEENGRGNFPPRFSGLQFPNYSSELNVNALELDDSALYLCASTAGQLSGANVLTFGAGSRLTVL.

This clone was detected a few times. In DNA form, the CDR3 reads TGTGCCAGCAGCCGGCTAAAAAACATTCAGTACTTC. This encodes CASSRLKNIQYF. J is TRBJ2-4 and V is TRBV13; no clear D gene. The CDR3 is 12 residues long. CDR1 and CDR2 from the germline V gene are PRHDT and FYEKMQ (reference sequence). V was pared by 5 bases and J by 4 bases, with 6 bases between. Full variable domain (remainder filled in from reference TRBV13 and TRBJ2-4): AAGVIQSPRHLIKEKRETATLKCYPIPRHDTVYWYQQGPGQDPQFLISFYEKMQSDKGSIPDRFSAQQFSDYHSELNMSSLELGDSALYFCASSRLKNIQYFGAGTRLSVL.